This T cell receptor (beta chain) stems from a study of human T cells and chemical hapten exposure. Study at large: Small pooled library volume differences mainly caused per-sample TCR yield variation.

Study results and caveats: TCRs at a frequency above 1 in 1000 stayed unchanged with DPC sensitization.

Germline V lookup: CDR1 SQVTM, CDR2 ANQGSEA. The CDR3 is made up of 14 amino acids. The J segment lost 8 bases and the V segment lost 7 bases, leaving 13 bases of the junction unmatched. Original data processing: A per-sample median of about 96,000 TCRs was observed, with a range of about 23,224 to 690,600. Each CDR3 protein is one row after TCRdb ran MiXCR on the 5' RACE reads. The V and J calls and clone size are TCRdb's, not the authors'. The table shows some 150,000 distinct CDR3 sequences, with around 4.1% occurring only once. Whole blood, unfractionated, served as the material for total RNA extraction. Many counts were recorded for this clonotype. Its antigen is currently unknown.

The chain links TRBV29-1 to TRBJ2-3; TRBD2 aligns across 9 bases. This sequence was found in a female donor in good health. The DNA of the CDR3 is TGCAGCGCGAAAGCGGGGGGCCGAACATTTACGCAGTATTTT. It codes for CSAKAGGRTFTQYF.